The rows below give T cell receptor beta chains drawn from one sample of a study of cytomegalovirus exposure and HLA in healthy donors. Here immunoSEQ multiplex PCR was the method, and the copy in TCRdb shows in-frame clones only, minus some. The sample lists about 160,000 clones; approximately 80% were seen once. The specimen sequenced was PBMCs. These receptors were obtained from a woman between 50 and 59 years old in good health and CMV-seronegative. Each CDR3 is given with its conserved first and last residue. The D gene is left open where the match is weak. Only part of the rows carry a size: once, few, many, or a class if the clone is expanded.

clone size: .
J gene: TRBJ1-2
V gene: TRBV5-4
CDR3 length: 15
D gene: TRBD1
CDR3 protein: CASSSGQGEIYGYTF
CDR3 DNA: TGTGCCAGCAGCTCGGGACAGGGGGAGATCTATGGCTACACCTTC

clone size: once
J gene: TRBJ1-1
V gene: TRBV29-1
CDR3 length: 13
D gene: .
CDR3 protein: CSGTREYGSEAFF
CDR3 DNA: TGCAGCGGCACGAGGGAATATGGCTCTGAAGCTTTCTTT

clone size: .
J gene: TRBJ2-7
V gene: TRBV5-4
CDR3 length: 14
D gene: .
CDR3 protein: CASSPQGSTHEQYF
CDR3 DNA: TGTGCCAGCAGCCCGCAGGGTTCCACCCACGAGCAGTACTTC

clone size: .
J gene: TRBJ1-2
V gene: TRBV5-1
CDR3 length: 14
D gene: .
CDR3 protein: CASSLTGPGDGYTF
CDR3 DNA: TGCGCCAGCAGCCTAACAGGGCCTGGTGATGGCTACACCTTC

clone size: few
J gene: TRBJ2-2
V gene: TRBV2
CDR3 length: 18
D gene: TRBD2
CDR3 protein: CASSEREGKFISAGELFF
CDR3 DNA: TGTGCCAGCAGTGAGCGGGAGGGGAAATTCATTTCGGCCGGGGAGCTGTTTTTT

clone size: once
J gene: TRBJ2-5
V gene: TRBV7-6
CDR3 length: 15
D gene: TRBD2
CDR3 protein: CASSFEARGGETQYF
CDR3 DNA: TGTGCCAGCAGCTTTGAGGCTCGGGGGGGAGAGACCCAGTACTTC

clone size: .
J gene: TRBJ1-1
V gene: TRBV30
CDR3 length: 13
D gene: .
CDR3 protein: CAVYGERNTEAFF
CDR3 DNA: TGTGCTGTCTACGGGGAAAGGAACACTGAAGCTTTCTTT

clone size: .
J gene: TRBJ1-2
V gene: TRBV27
CDR3 length: 16
D gene: .
CDR3 protein: CASSTRAWEGNYGYTF
CDR3 DNA: TGTGCCAGCAGTACCAGGGCCTGGGAGGGTAACTATGGCTACACCTTC

clone size: .
J gene: TRBJ2-5
V gene: TRBV28
CDR3 length: 15
D gene: TRBD2
CDR3 protein: CASSLFVGGRQTQYF
CDR3 DNA: TGTGCCAGCAGTTTATTTGTCGGCGGGAGGCAGACCCAGTACTTC

clone size: .
J gene: TRBJ1-2
V gene: TRBV27
CDR3 length: 11
D gene: .
CDR3 protein: CASFGLNGYTF
CDR3 DNA: TGTGCCAGCTTCGGGTTGAATGGCTACACCTTC

clone size: .
J gene: TRBJ2-7
V gene: TRBV18
CDR3 length: 13
D gene: .
CDR3 protein: CASSPGVSYEQYF
CDR3 DNA: TGTGCCAGCTCACCCGGGGTTTCCTACGAGCAGTACTTC

clone size: .
J gene: TRBJ2-7
V gene: TRBV13
CDR3 length: 18
D gene: TRBD2
CDR3 protein: CASSQVERPLAGEYEQYF
CDR3 DNA: TGTGCCAGCAGCCAAGTTGAGAGGCCTCTAGCGGGGGAATACGAGCAGTACTTC

clone size: few
J gene: TRBJ2-7
V gene: TRBV10-3
CDR3 length: 16
D gene: TRBD2
CDR3 protein: CAISEQRENPSDEQYF
CDR3 DNA: TGTGCCATCAGTGAGCAGCGGGAGAATCCTTCTGACGAGCAGTACTTC